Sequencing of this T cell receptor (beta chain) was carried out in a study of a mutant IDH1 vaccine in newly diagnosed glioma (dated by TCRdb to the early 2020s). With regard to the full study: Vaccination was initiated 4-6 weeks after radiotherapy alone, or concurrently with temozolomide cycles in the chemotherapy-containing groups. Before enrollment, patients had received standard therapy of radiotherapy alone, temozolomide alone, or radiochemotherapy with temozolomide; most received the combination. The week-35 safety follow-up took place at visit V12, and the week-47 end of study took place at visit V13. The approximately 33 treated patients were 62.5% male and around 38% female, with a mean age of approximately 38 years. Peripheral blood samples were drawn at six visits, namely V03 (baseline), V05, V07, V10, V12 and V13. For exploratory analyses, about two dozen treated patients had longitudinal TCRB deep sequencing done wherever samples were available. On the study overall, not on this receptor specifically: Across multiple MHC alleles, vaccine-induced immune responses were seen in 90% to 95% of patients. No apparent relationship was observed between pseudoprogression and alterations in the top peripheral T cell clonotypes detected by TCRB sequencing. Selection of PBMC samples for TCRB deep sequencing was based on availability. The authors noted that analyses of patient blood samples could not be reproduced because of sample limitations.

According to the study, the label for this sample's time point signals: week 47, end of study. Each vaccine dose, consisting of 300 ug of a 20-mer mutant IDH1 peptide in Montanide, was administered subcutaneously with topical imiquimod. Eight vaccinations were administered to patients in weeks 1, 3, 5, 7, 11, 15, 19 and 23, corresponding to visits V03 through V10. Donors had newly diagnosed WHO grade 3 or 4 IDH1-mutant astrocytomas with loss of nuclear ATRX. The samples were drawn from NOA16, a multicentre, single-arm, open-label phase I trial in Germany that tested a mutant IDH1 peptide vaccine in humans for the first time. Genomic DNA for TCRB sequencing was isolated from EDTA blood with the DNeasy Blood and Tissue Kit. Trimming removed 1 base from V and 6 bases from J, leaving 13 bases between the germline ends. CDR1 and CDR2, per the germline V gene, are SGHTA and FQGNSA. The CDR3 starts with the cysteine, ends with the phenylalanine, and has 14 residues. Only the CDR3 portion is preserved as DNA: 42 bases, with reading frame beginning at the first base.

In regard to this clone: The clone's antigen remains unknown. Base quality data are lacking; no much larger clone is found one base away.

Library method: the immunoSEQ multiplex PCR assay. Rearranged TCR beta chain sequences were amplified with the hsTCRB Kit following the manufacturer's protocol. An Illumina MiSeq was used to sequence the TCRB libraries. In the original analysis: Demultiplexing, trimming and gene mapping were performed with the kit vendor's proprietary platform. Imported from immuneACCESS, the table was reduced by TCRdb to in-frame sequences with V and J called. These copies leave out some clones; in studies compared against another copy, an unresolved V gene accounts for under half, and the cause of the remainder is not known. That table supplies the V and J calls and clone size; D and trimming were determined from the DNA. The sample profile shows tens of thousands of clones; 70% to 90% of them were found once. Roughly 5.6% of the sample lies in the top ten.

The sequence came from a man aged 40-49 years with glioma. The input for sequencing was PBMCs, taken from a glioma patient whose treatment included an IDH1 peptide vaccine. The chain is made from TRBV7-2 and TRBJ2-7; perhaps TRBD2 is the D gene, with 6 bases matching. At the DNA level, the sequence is TGTGCCAGCAGCTTAGGGACTACCCGGGGCGAGCAGTACTTC. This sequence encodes CASSLGTTRGEQYF. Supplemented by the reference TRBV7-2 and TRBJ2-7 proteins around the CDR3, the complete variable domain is GAGVSQSPSNKVTEKGKDVELRCDPISGHTALYWYRQSLGQGLEFLIYFQGNSAPDKSGLPSDRFSAERTGGSVSTLTIQRTQQEDSAVYLCASSLGTTRGEQYFGPGTRLTVT.